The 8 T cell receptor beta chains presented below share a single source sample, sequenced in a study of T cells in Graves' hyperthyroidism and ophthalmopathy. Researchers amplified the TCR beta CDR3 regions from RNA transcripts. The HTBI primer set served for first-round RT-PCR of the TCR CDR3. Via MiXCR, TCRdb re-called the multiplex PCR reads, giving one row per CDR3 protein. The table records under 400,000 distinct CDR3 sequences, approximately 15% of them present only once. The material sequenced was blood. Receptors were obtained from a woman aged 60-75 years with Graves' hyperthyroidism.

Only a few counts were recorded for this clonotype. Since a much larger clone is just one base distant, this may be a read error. Here the CDR3 DNA reads TGTGCCAGCAGCTTAATGTTGGCGGGAGGGGGGCCCTTCCACGAGCAGTACTTC. Translating gives CASSLMLAGGGPFHEQYF. The V gene is TRBV7-3, the J gene TRBJ2-7; 9 nucleotides agree with TRBD2. Per germline, CDR1 SGHTA and CDR2 FQGTGA. The CDR3 sequence is 18 residues long. J gave up 5 bases and V 1 base, and 15 bases lay outside the gene matches.

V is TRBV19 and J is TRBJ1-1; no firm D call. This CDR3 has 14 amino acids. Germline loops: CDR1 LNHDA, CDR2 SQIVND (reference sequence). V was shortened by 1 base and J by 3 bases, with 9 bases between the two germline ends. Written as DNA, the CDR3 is TGTGCCAGTAGTATAGGAGGCAGCCACACTGAAGCTTTCTTT. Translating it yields CASSIGGSHTEAFF.

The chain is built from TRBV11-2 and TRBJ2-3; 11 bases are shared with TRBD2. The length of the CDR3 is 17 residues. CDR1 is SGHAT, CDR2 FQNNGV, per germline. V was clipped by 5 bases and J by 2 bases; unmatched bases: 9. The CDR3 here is CASSPPTSGTSTDTQYF. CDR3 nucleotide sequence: TGTGCCAGCAGCCCACCGACTAGCGGGACCTCCACAGATACGCAGTATTTT.

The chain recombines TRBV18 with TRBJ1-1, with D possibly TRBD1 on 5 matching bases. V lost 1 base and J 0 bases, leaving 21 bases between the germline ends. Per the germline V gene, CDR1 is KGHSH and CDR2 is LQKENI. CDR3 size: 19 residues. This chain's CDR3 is CASSPRPVGDSLVNTEAFF. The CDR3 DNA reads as TGTGCCAGCTCACCACGGCCCGTGGGGGATTCCTTAGTGAACACTGAAGCTTTCTTT.

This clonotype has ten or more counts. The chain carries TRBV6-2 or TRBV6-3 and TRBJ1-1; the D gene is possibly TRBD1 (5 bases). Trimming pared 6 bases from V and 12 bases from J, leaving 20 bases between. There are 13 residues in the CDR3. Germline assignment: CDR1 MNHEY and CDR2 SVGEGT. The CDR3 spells CASSLPGLSGTFF. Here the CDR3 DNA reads TGTGCCAGCAGCCTTCCAGGGTTAAGTGGAACTTTCTTT.

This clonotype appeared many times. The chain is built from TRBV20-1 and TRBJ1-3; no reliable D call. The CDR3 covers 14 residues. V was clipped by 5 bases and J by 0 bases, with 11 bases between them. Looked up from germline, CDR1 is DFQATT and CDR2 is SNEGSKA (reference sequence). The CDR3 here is CSAVELSSGNTIYF. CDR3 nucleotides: TGCAGTGCTGTTGAGTTGAGCTCTGGAAACACCATATATTTT.

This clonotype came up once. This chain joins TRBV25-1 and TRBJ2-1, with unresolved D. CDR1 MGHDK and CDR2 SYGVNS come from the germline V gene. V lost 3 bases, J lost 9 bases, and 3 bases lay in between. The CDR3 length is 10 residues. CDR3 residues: CASSDGEQFF. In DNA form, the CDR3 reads TGTGCCAGCAGTGACGGTGAGCAGTTCTTC.

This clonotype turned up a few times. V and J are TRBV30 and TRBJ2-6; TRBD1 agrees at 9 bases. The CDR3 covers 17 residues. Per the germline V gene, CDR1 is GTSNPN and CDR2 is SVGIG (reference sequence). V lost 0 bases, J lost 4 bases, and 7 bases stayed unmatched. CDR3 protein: CAWSVRGQGFGANVLTF. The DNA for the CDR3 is TGTGCCTGGAGTGTACGCGGACAGGGGTTCGGGGCCAACGTCCTGACTTTC. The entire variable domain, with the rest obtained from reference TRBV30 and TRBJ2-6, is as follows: SQTIHQWPATLVQPVGSPLSLECTVEGTSNPNLYWYRQAAGRGLQLLFYSVGIGQISSEVPQNLSASRPQDRQFILSSKKLLLSDSGFYLCAWSVRGQGFGANVLTFGAGSRLTVL.